This TCR beta chain was captured by sequencing in a study of low-dose radiotherapy and immunotherapy resistance in tumors. There are 14 residues in the CDR3. J lost 1 base, V lost 5 bases, and 1 base had no gene match. The time point is: after trial treatment. The sample's treatment: LDRT plus nivolumab, ipilimumab, low-dose cyclophosphamide and aspirin (RACIN trial). Those eligible were patients bearing advanced solid tumors lacking tumor-infiltrating lymphocytes. This clonotype was detected a few times. Gene-specific TRAV and TRBV primers were used for first-strand cDNA, covering alpha and beta chains. The PCR that amplified TCRs ran for roughly 20 cycles, relying on a constant-region primer and a V-primer adapter. TCRdb ran MiXCR on the reads and lists one entry per CDR3 protein. This sample yields about 35,000 distinct CDR3 sequences, of which around 21% are seen a single time; roughly 9.4% belongs to the top ten.

The V gene is TRBV12-3 or TRBV12-4, the J gene TRBJ2-1; 8 bases map to TRBD2. The sample was PBMCs, taken after low-dose radiotherapy plus immunotherapy. This clonotype was sampled from a female donor with ovarian cancer. CDR3 nucleotides: TGTGCCAGCAGTACGGGGGGGTCCTACAATGAGCAGTTCTTC. The encoded protein is CASSTGGSYNEQFF.